This TCR beta chain originates from a study of OX40 agonist ivuxolimab in advanced cancers. The study's findings and limits: Relative to CD4+, CD8+ T cells held more expanded clones on average.

The CDR3 is made up of 15 amino acids. The trim removed 2 bases at V and 2 bases at J, leaving 5 bases unmatched. The germline gives CDR1 MNHNY, CDR2 SVGAGI (reference sequence). To note about this clone: The target antigen is unknown.

Profiling relied on immunoSEQ multiplex PCR, and the TCRdb table lists in-frame clones only, not all of them. The sample records 65,000 to 70,000 clones, approximately 93% being singletons. V gene TRBV6-6 combines with J gene TRBJ2-7, with 8 positions matching TRBD1. This sequence was found in an adult with an advanced solid tumor such as melanoma, head and neck, liver or kidney cancer. Sequencing used CD4+ or CD8+ T cells sorted from blood, obtained in a trial of the OX40 agonist ivuxolimab. CDR3 in DNA: TGTGCCAGCAGTTACGGACAGGGCCCTACCTACGAGCAGTACTTC. Protein sequence: CASSYGQGPTYEQYF.